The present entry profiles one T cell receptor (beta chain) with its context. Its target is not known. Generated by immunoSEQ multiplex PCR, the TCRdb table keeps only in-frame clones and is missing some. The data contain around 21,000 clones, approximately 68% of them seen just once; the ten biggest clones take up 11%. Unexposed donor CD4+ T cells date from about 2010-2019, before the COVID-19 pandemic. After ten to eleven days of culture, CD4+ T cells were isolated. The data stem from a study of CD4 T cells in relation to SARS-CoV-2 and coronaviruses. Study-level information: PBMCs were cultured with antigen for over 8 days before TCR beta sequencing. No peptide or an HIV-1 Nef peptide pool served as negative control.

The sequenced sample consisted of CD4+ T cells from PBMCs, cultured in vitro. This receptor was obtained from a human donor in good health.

The CDR3 DNA sequence: TGTGCCAGCAACAGCCTAGGGGCGGGAGGGCCGGATGAGCAGTTCTTC. The encoded protein is CASNSLGAGGPDEQFF. The genes are TRBV9 and TRBJ2-1, with 9 bases lining up with TRBD2. Trimming took 6 bases from V and 8 from J; bases not matched to a gene: 15. CDR1 is SGDLS and CDR2 is YYNGEE in the germline V gene. The CDR3 extends over 16 amino acids. The variable domain in full, with the rest retrieved from reference TRBV9 and TRBJ2-1, is DSGVTQTPKHLITATGQRVTLRCSPRSGDLSVYWYQQSLDQGLQFLIQYYNGEERAKGNILERFSAQQFPDLHSELNLSSLELGDSALYFCASNSLGAGGPDEQFFGPGTRLTVL.